This TCR beta chain was captured in a study of CD8 T cells in Susac syndrome. Germline-derived CDR1 and CDR2 are LGHDT and YNNKEL (reference sequence). This CDR3 spans 14 amino acids. J gave up 3 bases and V 1 base, and 2 bases lay outside the gene matches. Reverse transcription of roughly 0.45 to 1 ug RNA used random hexamers. TCRdb ran MiXCR on the immunoSEQ multiplex PCR reads and lists one entry per CDR3 protein. The table includes about 430,000 distinct CDR3 sequences, around 85% detected once. The TCR was taken from a human donor with multiple sclerosis. The sequenced sample consisted of CD8+ T cells from PBMCs. The chain uses TRBV3-1 and TRBJ2-7, with 8 bases aligning to TRBD2. The CDR3 loop reads CASSQGSGDYEQYF. DNA of the CDR3: TGTGCCAGCAGCCAAGGTAGCGGGGACTACGAGCAGTACTTC.